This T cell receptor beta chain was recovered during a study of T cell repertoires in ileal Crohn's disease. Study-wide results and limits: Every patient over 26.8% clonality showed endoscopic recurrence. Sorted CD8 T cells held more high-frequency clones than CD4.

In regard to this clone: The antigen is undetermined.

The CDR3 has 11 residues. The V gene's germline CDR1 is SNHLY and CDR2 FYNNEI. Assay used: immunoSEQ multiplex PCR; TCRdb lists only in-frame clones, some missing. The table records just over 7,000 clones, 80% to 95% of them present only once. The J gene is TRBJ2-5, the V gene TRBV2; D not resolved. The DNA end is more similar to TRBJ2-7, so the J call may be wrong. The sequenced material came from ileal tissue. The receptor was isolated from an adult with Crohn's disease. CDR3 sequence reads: CASRNLYEQYF. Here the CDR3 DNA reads TGTGCCAGCAGAAACCTCTACGAGCAGTACTTC.